The 20 T cell receptor beta chains reported below all come from one sample, sequenced in a study of cytotoxic CD8 clonotypes in ibrutinib-treated CLL. Repertoires were generated with immunoSEQ multiplex PCR, while TCRdb's copy carries only in-frame clones and drops some. The sample lists over 95,000 clones, 58% seen once, with 35% to 40% in the top ten. The specimen was PBMCs, collected after 24 months of ibrutinib treatment. These receptors all stem from a human donor with chronic lymphocytic leukemia.

The chain recombines TRBV27 with TRBJ2-7, with D hard to call. CDR3 length: 13 amino acids. The V gene lost 4 bases and the J gene lost 0 bases, with 7 bases spanning the gap. CDR1 MNHEY and CDR2 SMNVEV come from the germline V gene (reference sequence). The CDR3 loop reads CASSSGVSYEQYF. The CDR3 region has the DNA TGTGCCAGCAGTTCCGGAGTCTCCTACGAGCAGTACTTC.

This clone was counted between two and nine times. The chain employs TRBV5-1 and TRBJ2-3; a weak D match, TRBD2 (6 bases). The CDR3 is 16 residues long. Between the trimmed V and J ends, which lost 3 bases and 1 base, there was a span of 15 bases. Germline V lookup: CDR1 SGHRS, CDR2 YFSETQ. CDR3 DNA sequence: TGCGCCAGCAGCTGGGTCCGGGGAGGAGGCACAGATACGCAGTATTTT. Amino acids: CASSWVRGGGTDTQYF.

The V call is TRBV29-1, the J call TRBJ2-5; the match to TRBD1 covers 12 bases. The CDR3 has 17 amino acids. Germline V gene data show CDR1 as SQVTM and CDR2 as ANQGSEA. Trimming cost V 0 bases and J 4 bases; bases outside gene matches: 9. CDR3 region: CSVEDLGGQGAGETQYF. The CDR3 region has the DNA TGCAGCGTTGAAGATTTAGGGGGACAGGGGGCCGGAGAGACCCAGTACTTC.

The chain recombines TRBV2 with TRBJ1-1; a possible D gene is TRBD1 (6 bases). V shed 8 bases and J shed 1 base, with 17 bases lying between them. The germline CDR1 and CDR2 sequences are SNHLY and FYNNEI. This CDR3 is built from 15 residues. As DNA, the CDR3 is TGTGCCAGCCGCGGTGTGGGGGGGCAGAACACTGAAGCTTTCTTT. Amino acid sequence: CASRGVGGQNTEAFF.

V and J are TRBV12-5 and TRBJ2-7, with D possibly being TRBD1 or TRBD2 (7 bases each). Trimming took off 7 bases at V and 5 bases at J, with 18 bases between the two ends. The CDR3 sequence is 14 residues long. Germline-derived CDR1 and CDR2 are LGHNT and FRNRAP. CDR3 protein: CASARTTGRDEQYF. The CDR3, as DNA: TGTGCTAGTGCCAGAACGACAGGGAGGGACGAGCAGTACTTC.

V usage is TRBV5-1 and J usage is TRBJ2-7; TRBD2 aligns across 12 bases. The length of the CDR3 is 14 residues. The germline V gene has CDR1 SGHRS and CDR2 YFSETQ. V dropped 0 bases and J dropped 6; count of bases not matched to a gene: 1. This chain's CDR3 is CASSLVLAGGEQYF. The CDR3 DNA reads as TGCGCCAGCAGCTTGGTACTAGCGGGAGGCGAGCAGTACTTC.

V and J are TRBV6-5 and TRBJ2-1; maybe TRBD2 (7 bases). The germline gives CDR1 MNHEY, CDR2 SVGAGI. V dropped 10 bases and J dropped 8 bases, with 21 bases sitting between them. The CDR3 length is 14 residues. As DNA, the CDR3 is TGTGCCATCTGGCCGGGGGGCGCGTCGGATGAGCAGTTCTTC. Translating gives CAIWPGGASDEQFF.

This rearrangement joins TRBV9 to TRBJ1-2; D call uncertain. Deletions cut 3 bases from V and 8 bases from J, with 20 bases between. The CDR3 is 15 amino acids. Germline V gene sequence: CDR1 SGDLS, CDR2 YYNGEE. The CDR3 region is CASSDLVRRPGGYTF. The CDR3 DNA follows: TGTGCCAGCAGCGACCTGGTTCGGCGCCCGGGGGGCTACACCTTC.

The chain employs TRBV5-6 and TRBJ1-6, with D perhaps TRBD1 (6 bases). Trimming removed 2 bases from V and 1 base from J, with 7 bases in between. Germline V lookup: CDR1 SGHDT, CDR2 YYEEEE. CDR3 length: 15 amino acids. The CDR3: CASSLGQSYNSPLHF. The CDR3 DNA sequence: TGTGCCAGCAGCTTAGGACAGTCCTATAATTCACCCCTCCACTTT.

The chain has TRBV18 and TRBJ2-7, with a weak D call TRBD1 (5 bases). CDR1 KGHSH and CDR2 LQKENI come from the germline V gene. This CDR3 region has 17 residues. V lost 4 bases to trimming and J lost 3 bases, with 22 bases between them. DNA of the CDR3: TGTGCCAGCTCACGGGGATCAGGGCCTTCCCAGTTCTACGAGCAGTACTTC. It specifies CASSRGSGPSQFYEQYF.

Here the CDR3 DNA reads TGTGCCAGCAGCTTATTTGTAGGCACTGAAGCTTTCTTT. The encoded protein is CASSLFVGTEAFF. The rearrangement uses TRBV7-3 and TRBJ1-1; D unresolved. Trimming took off 2 bases at V and 4 bases at J, with 8 bases between the two ends. Germline lookup yields CDR1 SGHTA and CDR2 FQGTGA. CDR3 size: 13 residues.

This clone was counted many times. This chain joins TRBV19 and TRBJ2-2; tentatively, D is TRBD2 (6 bases). V was clipped by 7 bases and J by 9 bases, with 30 bases between them. Per the germline V gene, CDR1 is LNHDA and CDR2 is SQIVND (reference sequence). The CDR3 runs 18 residues. The CDR3 protein is CASKLEGRGKLLYRELFF. In nucleotides, the CDR3 is TGTGCCAGTAAATTGGAGGGTCGGGGCAAACTACTTTACCGGGAGCTGTTTTTT.

This clone was picked up a small number of times. The rearrangement links TRBV2 to TRBJ2-7; 9 positions agree with TRBD1. CDR1 SNHLY and CDR2 FYNNEI come from the germline V gene. Trimming removed 4 bases from V and 6 bases from J; junction bases left unmatched: 10. This CDR3 comprises 15 residues. The CDR3 loop reads CASSGSGTGIFEQYF. The CDR3 nucleotides are TGTGCCAGCAGTGGTTCCGGGACAGGGATTTTCGAGCAGTACTTC.

Only a few counts were recorded for this clone. The rearrangement links TRBV28 to TRBJ1-2; 9 nucleotides line up with TRBD1. The CDR3 consists of 15 residues. Per germline, CDR1 MDHEN and CDR2 SYDVKM. V shed 4 bases, J shed 3 bases, and the junction held 6 bases outside the gene matches. In nucleotides, the CDR3 is TGTGCCAGCAGTTCGGGACAGGGTTCCCACTATGGCTACACCTTC. It encodes CASSSGQGSHYGYTF.

This clone has more than one count but fewer than ten. This chain uses TRBV29-1 with TRBJ1-1; D perhaps matches TRBD1 (5 bases). The CDR3 consists of 12 residues. CDR1 is SQVTM, CDR2 ANQGSEA, per germline. The germline V and J ends were trimmed by 6 bases and 6 bases, with 14 bases remaining between them. This CDR3 is CSVGGGAPEAFF. In DNA form, the CDR3 reads TGCAGCGTCGGAGGAGGGGCCCCTGAAGCTTTCTTT. The complete variable domain, with remaining parts taken from reference TRBV29-1 and TRBJ1-1, reads SAVISQKPSRDICQRGTSLTIQCQVDSQVTMMFWYRQQPGQSLTLIATANQGSEATYESGFVIDKFPISRPNLTFSTLTVSNMSPEDSSIYLCSVGGGAPEAFFGQGTRLTVV.

Here the CDR3 reads CASSLGGGGTQYF. CDR3 coding DNA: TGTGCCAGCAGTCTCGGCGGGGGGGGAACGCAGTATTTT. The genes are TRBV6-6 and TRBJ2-3, with TRBD2 matching over 9 bases. Germline CDR1 and CDR2: MNHNY and SVGAGI (reference sequence). With V trimmed by 5 bases and J by 9 bases, 6 bases remained unmatched. There are 13 residues in the CDR3.

The chain joins TRBV11-2 to TRBJ2-1; a weak D match, TRBD1 (6 bases). The CDR3 is 13 amino acids. Germline CDR1 SGHAT, CDR2 FQNNGV. The V and J ends lost 5 bases and 7 bases respectively, with 12 bases between them. CDR3 region: CASSARQANEQFF. CDR3 in DNA: TGTGCCAGCAGCGCCAGACAGGCTAATGAGCAGTTCTTC. The entire variable domain, with the rest obtained from reference TRBV11-2 and TRBJ2-1, is as follows: EAGVAQSPRYKIIEKRQSVAFWCNPISGHATLYWYQQILGQGPKLLIQFQNNGVVDDSQLPKDRFSAERLKGVDSTLKIQPAKLEDSAVYLCASSARQANEQFFGPGTRLTVL.

The J gene is TRBJ2-2, the V gene TRBV20-1; unclear D gene. Trimming took off 5 bases at V and 1 base at J, with 2 bases between the two ends. Germline loops: CDR1 DFQATT, CDR2 SNEGSKA (reference sequence). The CDR3 contains 11 residues. CDR3 bases: TGCAGTGCTCAGAACACCGGGGAGCTGTTTTTT. It yields the protein CSAQNTGELFF.

The rearrangement joins TRBV27 to TRBJ2-3; weak D call: TRBD1 (6 bases). Germline V gives CDR1 MNHEY, CDR2 SMNVEV (reference sequence). The V gene lost 5 bases and the J gene lost 3 bases, with 18 bases spanning the gap. The CDR3 runs to 16 residues. CDR3 nucleotides: TGTGCCAGCAGTCCGCCCTGGGACACTGTAACAGATACGCAGTATTTT. Translating it yields CASSPPWDTVTDTQYF.

The gene calls are TRBV5-1 and TRBJ1-1, with a tentative D call TRBD1 (5 bases). Deletions cut 3 bases from V and 8 bases from J, with 26 bases between. CDR1 is SGHRS, CDR2 YFSETQ, per germline. This CDR3 spans 17 amino acids. CDR3 nucleotide sequence: TGCGCCAGCAGCTCAAACCAGGTCGGGACCACGGGTAGCGAAGCTTTCTTT. Its translation is CASSSNQVGTTGSEAFF.